This T cell receptor beta chain was sequenced for a study of blood T cell repertoires in COVID-19. At the level of the study: Samples taken during acute and convalescent COVID-19 were collected in the United States, Italy and Spain.

This clone was counted once. Methods used by the authors: Amplification of reference gene primers was used by the study to estimate nucleated cell counts. The table came from immunoSEQ multiplex PCR; TCRdb's copy has only in-frame clones and leaves some out. Clonal size and the V and J genes are those of that table, whereas D and trimming came from the DNA. The sample contains 70,000 or so clones, around 86% of which appear only once. The germline V gene has CDR1 MGHRA and CDR2 YSYEKL. After removal of 4 bases from V and 9 bases from J, the junction contained 5 bases not matched to a gene. The CDR3 contains 15 residues.

Sequences were obtained from peripheral blood. The chain carries TRBV4-1 and TRBJ2-1; 14 bases are shared with TRBD2. This clonotype was sampled from a young woman with acute or convalescent COVID-19. The CDR3: CASSPLGTSGSEQFF. CDR3 coding DNA: TGCGCCAGCAGCCCCCTTGGGACTAGCGGGAGTGAGCAGTTCTTC.